The T cell receptor (beta chain) described here comes from a study of cytomegalovirus exposure and HLA in healthy donors. Both 60 Vbeta primers and 13 Jbeta primers went into the PCR. Repertoires were generated with immunoSEQ multiplex PCR, while TCRdb's copy carries only in-frame clones and drops some. The profile shows about 120,000 clones, about 80% of them singletons. Per the germline V gene, CDR1 is SSHAT and CDR2 is FNYEAQ (reference sequence). The CDR3 has 15 amino acids. Points on this clone: Its antigen remains unidentified. A read error may account for a junction end that differs from germline.

Overall study findings and caveats: In vitro, a few CMV-associated chains proved specific for CMV antigens. As immune exposure information, only CMV serostatus was available. Sequencing artifact likely explains a cluster of highly shared sequence variants. A later analysis appeared to link common viral pathogens to several of the most significant clusters.

Sequencing was carried out using PBMCs. The clonotype was recovered from a woman between 45 and 60 years old in good health and CMV-seropositive. The chain has TRBV7-7 and TRBJ1-3, with a weak D call TRBD1 (5 bases). The CDR3 region is CASTQVRVPGNTIYF. The CDR3 DNA follows: TGTGCTAGCACACAGGTTAGGGTCCCTGGAAACACCATATATTTT.